One sample yielded the 20 T cell receptor beta chains listed below, sequenced in a study of shared clonotypes between healthy human individuals. This table comes from immunoSEQ multiplex PCR, and its TCRdb copy is limited to in-frame clones, with some not included. The sample includes 490,000 or so clones, 70% to 80% of them seen just once. Sequenced sample: PBMCs. The receptors stem from a middle-aged woman in good health. Some clones in this sample may be carry-over from other donors' samples.

This clone occurred once. CDR3 region: CASSQETGTSGSVGQFF. The CDR3 nucleotides read TGCGCCAGCAGCCAAGAAACCGGGACTAGCGGGAGTGTCGGGCAGTTCTTC. The rearrangement joins TRBV4-3 to TRBJ2-1, with 14 positions matching TRBD2. The CDR3 extends over 17 amino acids. Germline lookup yields CDR1 LGHNA and CDR2 YSLEER. V lost 0 bases, J lost 12 bases, and 10 bases stayed unmatched.

This chain joins TRBV25-1 and TRBJ2-2; D possibly matches TRBD1 or TRBD2 (5 bases each). The CDR3 contains 14 residues. V was trimmed by 7 bases and J by 0 bases, leaving 9 bases between them. The V gene's germline CDR1 is MGHDK and CDR2 SYGVNS. The CDR3 here is CASTGTTNTGELFF. The DNA for the CDR3 is TGTGCCAGCACGGGGACGACGAACACCGGGGAGCTGTTTTTT.

The chain employs TRBV7-3 and TRBJ2-3; 8 nucleotides agree with TRBD2. The J segment lost 3 bases and the V segment lost 5 bases, leaving 7 bases of the junction unmatched. The CDR3 is 15 residues long. The V gene's germline CDR1 is SGHTA and CDR2 FQGTGA. The CDR3 protein is CASSPPGGNTDTQYF. The CDR3 region has the DNA TGTGCCAGCAGCCCCCCGGGGGGGAATACAGATACGCAGTATTTT.

In its sample, this clone was seen a few times. This chain links TRBV6-1 with TRBJ2-7; perhaps TRBD1 as D (6 bases). The CDR3 loop spans 14 amino acids. Germline V gene lookup returns CDR1 MNHNS and CDR2 SASEGT. Trimming shortened V by 4 bases and J by 0 bases, and 10 bases separated the two germline ends. Here the CDR3 reads CASSATGNSYEQYF. CDR3 nucleotide sequence: TGTGCCAGCAGTGCAACAGGGAACTCCTACGAGCAGTACTTC.

Details on this clone: Other DNA sequences in this sample translate to the same CDR3. The rearrangement links TRBV28 to TRBJ1-5; no definite D call. This CDR3 has 14 amino acids. V lost 0 bases and J lost 0, with 3 bases in between. Germline values: CDR1 MDHEN, CDR2 SYDVKM. CDR3: CASSLWGSNQPQHF. The CDR3 DNA is TGTGCCAGCAGTTTATGGGGTAGCAATCAGCCCCAGCATTTT.

The V and J genes are TRBV5-1 and TRBJ2-3; D is undetermined. Trimming left V 4 bases short and J 0 bases short, with 3 bases between. The CDR3 is 12 amino acids. Germline CDR1 reads SGHRS; CDR2 reads YFSETQ. CDR3 DNA: TGCGCCAGCAGCATTAGCACAGATACGCAGTATTTT. Amino acid sequence: CASSISTDTQYF.

This rearrangement joins TRBV6-4 to TRBJ2-2; TRBD2 is a possible D gene (6 bases). The germline V and J ends were trimmed by 6 bases and 6 bases, with 14 bases remaining between them. From germline, CDR1 is MRHNA and CDR2 SNTAGT. This CDR3 has 14 residues. The CDR3 DNA sequence: TGTGCCAGCAGCCGGGGGATAAACGCCGGGGAGCTGTTTTTT. Translation: CASSRGINAGELFF.

The rearrangement links TRBV19 to TRBJ2-1, with 7 bases aligning to TRBD2. The CDR3 sequence is 14 residues long. Germline CDR1 is LNHDA and CDR2 is SQIVND (reference sequence). V dropped 3 bases and J dropped 8; count of bases not matched to a gene: 7. In nucleotides, the CDR3 is TGTGCCAGTAGTATCGGGAGGATCAGCGATGAGCAGTTCTTC. Translation gives CASSIGRISDEQFF.

The V and J genes are TRBV2 and TRBJ2-7, with unresolved D. CDR1 and CDR2 from the germline V gene are SNHLY and FYNNEI. The V end lost 3 bases, the J end lost 7 bases, and 13 bases lay between the germline ends. The CDR3 covers 13 residues. CDR3 sequence (DNA): TGTGCCAGCAGTGAGATAGGGAAGGGAGAGCAGTACTTC. The encoded protein is CASSEIGKGEQYF.

This chain links TRBV2 with TRBJ2-2, with 8 nucleotides matching TRBD1. The CDR3 has 15 residues. Germline assignment: CDR1 SNHLY and CDR2 FYNNEI. V dropped 6 bases and J dropped 5; count of bases not matched to a gene: 8. This CDR3 reads CASRVGTGGTGELFF. CDR3 DNA sequence: TGTGCCAGCAGGGTCGGGACAGGTGGGACCGGGGAGCTGTTTTTT.

The V gene is TRBV5-4, the J gene TRBJ2-3, with TRBD2 identical over 14 bases. CDR3 length: 17 residues. The junction had 9 bases not matched to a gene; V was cut back by 6 bases and J by 3 bases. Germline values: CDR1 SGHNT, CDR2 YYREEE (reference sequence). The CDR3 region is CASTPGLAGVGTDTQYF. CDR3 nucleotides: TGTGCCAGCACCCCGGGACTAGCGGGAGTGGGTACAGATACGCAGTATTTT.

To note about this clone: Other nucleotide sequences from this sample produce the same CDR3. The rearrangement links TRBV9 to TRBJ2-3; no definite D call. Trimming cost V 2 bases and J 0 bases, with 7 bases left between them. The CDR3 is 14 residues long. Germline V CDR1 and CDR2: SGDLS, YYNGEE. CDR3 nucleotide sequence: TGTGCCAGCAGCGTCGAGACCAGCACAGATACGCAGTATTTT. Amino acid sequence: CASSVETSTDTQYF.

The genes are TRBV10-3 and TRBJ1-1; a weak D match, TRBD1 (5 bases). This CDR3 is built from 13 residues. CDR1 and CDR2 (germline): ENHRY, SYGVKD. V shed 2 bases and J shed 7 bases, with 11 bases lying between them. The DNA of the CDR3 is TGTGCCATCAGTGAGGGGGACGGCCTTGAAGCTTTCTTT. As protein: CAISEGDGLEAFF.

CDR3 in DNA: TGTGCCATCAGTGAAGTCCCGGGACACGCGGGGGTCACTGAAGCTTTCTTT. This gives the protein CAISEVPGHAGVTEAFF. The chain combines TRBV10-3 with TRBJ1-1, with D possibly TRBD1 on 6 matching bases. The CDR3 extends over 17 amino acids. Germline V lookup: CDR1 ENHRY, CDR2 SYGVKD. V was pared by 3 bases and J by 4 bases, with 21 bases between.

This clone was seen a few times. The V call is TRBV7-7, the J call TRBJ1-1, with no clear D. This CDR3 comprises 13 residues. The germline gives CDR1 SSHAT, CDR2 FNYEAQ (reference sequence). Trimming left V 2 bases short and J 3 bases short, with 7 bases between. CDR3: CASSLSRHTEAFF. In DNA form, the CDR3 reads TGTGCCAGCAGCTTAAGCAGACACACTGAAGCTTTCTTT. The whole variable domain, remainder taken from reference TRBV7-7 and TRBJ1-1, is GAGVSQSPRYKVTKRGQDVTLRCDPISSHATLYWYQQALGQGPEFLTYFNYEAQPDKSGLPSDRFSAERPEGSISTLTIQRTEQRDSAMYRCASSLSRHTEAFFGQGTRLTVV.

CDR3 bases: TGTGCCAGCAGACGACGGACAGGGCCAATCGGCGAGCAGTACTTC. It is translated as CASRRRTGPIGEQYF. This chain connects TRBV6-1 to TRBJ2-7, with 8 bases identical to TRBD1. V shed 6 bases and J 6 bases; nucleotides not matched to a gene: 13. Germline V gene sequence: CDR1 MNHNS, CDR2 SASEGT. The CDR3 is made up of 15 amino acids.

The CDR3 DNA reads TGCGCCAGCAGCCCCCAACCGGGACAAAGCTCCTACGAGCAGTACTTC. It codes for CASSPQPGQSSYEQYF. V gene TRBV5-1 combines with J gene TRBJ2-7; weak D call: TRBD1 (6 bases). The CDR3 totals 16 residues. Looked up from germline, CDR1 is SGHRS and CDR2 is YFSETQ. V was cut by 4 bases and J by 0 bases, with 17 bases left in between. The full variable domain, in which reference TRBV5-1 and TRBJ2-7 provide the parts outside the CDR3, is KAGVTQTPRYLIKTRGQQVTLSCSPISGHRSVSWYQQTPGQGLQFLFEYFSETQRNKGNFPGRFSGRQFSNSRSEMNVSTLELGDSALYLCASSPQPGQSSYEQYFGPGTRLTVT.

This chain uses TRBV28 with TRBJ2-1, with a weak D call TRBD1 (6 bases). CDR1 is MDHEN and CDR2 is SYDVKM in the germline V gene. V lost 5 bases and J 13 bases, leaving 15 bases between the germline ends. CDR3 size: 12 residues. CDR3 region: CASSATGFSQFF. CDR3 nucleotide sequence: TGTGCCAGCAGTGCTACAGGGTTCTCTCAGTTCTTC.

J is TRBJ2-1 and V is TRBV19, with TRBD2 as a possible D gene (6 bases). CDR1 LNHDA and CDR2 SQIVND come from the germline V gene (reference sequence). V was shortened by 3 bases and J by 6 bases, with 12 bases between the two germline ends. The CDR3 totals 14 residues. Written as DNA, the CDR3 is TGTGCCAGTAGTATTGTTAGCGGCAGCAATGAGCAGTTCTTC. The encoded protein is CASSIVSGSNEQFF.

This chain connects TRBV6-6 to TRBJ1-5; no firm D call. This CDR3 has 14 amino acids. V lost 6 bases and J 1 base, leaving 10 bases between the germline ends. The germline V gene has CDR1 MNHNY and CDR2 SVGAGI (reference sequence). CDR3 nucleotide sequence: TGTGCCAGCAGCCGGGATTTGAGCAATCAGCCCCAGCATTTT. Its translation is CASSRDLSNQPQHF.